The sequence of this T cell receptor beta chain was determined in a study of blood T cell repertoires in COVID-19. As for the study in general: Researchers got acute and convalescent COVID-19 samples from the United States, Italy and Spain.

As originally analysed: Estimates of nucleated cell counts were drawn from the amplification of reference gene primers. The assay was immunoSEQ multiplex PCR, and TCRdb's table has in-frame clones only and misses some. V and J calls and clone size are as listed in that table; D and trimming were resolved from the DNA. Among about 230,000 clones listed, roughly 83% were seen once. This clonotype was sampled from a middle-aged man with acute or convalescent COVID-19. The specimen sequenced was peripheral blood.

This chain's CDR3 is CAIPGPGQVNQPQHF. DNA of the CDR3: TGTGCCATCCCGGGCCCGGGACAGGTCAATCAGCCCCAGCATTTT. The chain uses TRBV25-1 and TRBJ1-5; TRBD1 matches 8 bases. The CDR3 totals 15 residues. CDR1 is MGHDK and CDR2 is SYGVNS in the germline V gene. Germline trimming cut 10 bases from V and 3 bases from J; bases unmatched to any gene: 11. The full variable domain, its missing parts supplied by reference TRBV25-1 and TRBJ1-5, is EADIYQTPRYLVIGTGKKITLECSQTMGHDKMYWYQQDPGMELHLIHYSYGVNSTEKGDLSSESTVSRIRTEHFPLTLESARPSHTSQYLCAIPGPGQVNQPQHFGDGTRLSIL.